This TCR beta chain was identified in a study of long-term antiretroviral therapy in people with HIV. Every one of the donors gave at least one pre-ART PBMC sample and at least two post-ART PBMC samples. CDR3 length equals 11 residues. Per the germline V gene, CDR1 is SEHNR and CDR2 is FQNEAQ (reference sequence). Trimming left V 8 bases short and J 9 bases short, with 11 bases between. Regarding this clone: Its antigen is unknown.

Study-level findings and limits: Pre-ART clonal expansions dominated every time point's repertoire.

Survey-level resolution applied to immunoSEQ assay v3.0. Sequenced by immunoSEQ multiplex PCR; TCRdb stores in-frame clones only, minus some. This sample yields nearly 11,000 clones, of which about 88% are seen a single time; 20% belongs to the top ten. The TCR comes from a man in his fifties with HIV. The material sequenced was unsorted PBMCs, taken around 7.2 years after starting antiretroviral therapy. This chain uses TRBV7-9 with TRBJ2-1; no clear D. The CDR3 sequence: CASSPWAEQFF. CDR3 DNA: TGTGCCAGCTCCCCGTGGGCTGAGCAGTTCTTC.